Below are 32 T cell receptor beta chains sequenced from a single sample in a study of regulatory dendritic cells for organ transplantation. Assay: immunoSEQ multiplex PCR; the TCRdb copy retains only in-frame clones and omits some. The sample shows about 30,000 clones, about 88% of them seen only once. The sequencing input was naive CD4+ T cells from blood. Specified subset: CD45RA+ naive T cells. These receptors were collected from a human donor in good health.

The chain carries TRBV7-2 and TRBJ2-3, with TRBD2 matching 8 bases. The CDR3 spans 16 residues. CDR1 SGHTA and CDR2 FQGNSA come from the germline V gene. V lost 3 bases and J lost 1; bases outside the gene matches: 6. The CDR3 loop reads CASSLYGGAGTDTQYF. CDR3 nucleotide sequence: TGTGCCAGCAGCTTGTACGGGGGGGCAGGCACAGATACGCAGTATTTT.

This clone was detected only once. The rearrangement links TRBV18 to TRBJ1-3; a weak D match, TRBD1 (5 bases). Germline-derived CDR1 and CDR2 are KGHSH and LQKENI. There are 16 residues in the CDR3. Deletions cut 7 bases from V and 0 bases from J, with 16 bases between. The CDR3 DNA reads as TGTGCCAGCTTAACCGGGGGAACCCACTCTGGAAACACCATATATTTT. Protein product: CASLTGGTHSGNTIYF.

The V and J genes are TRBV28 and TRBJ1-1; D gene uncertain. Germline V gene data show CDR1 as MDHEN and CDR2 as SYDVKM. Trimming cost V 2 bases and J 0 bases, with 4 bases left between them. CDR3 length: 13 amino acids. CDR3 loop: CASSLQMNTEAFF. In nucleotides, the CDR3 is TGTGCCAGCAGTTTACAGATGAACACTGAAGCTTTCTTT.

The chain links TRBV7-9 to TRBJ2-1; 8 positions match TRBD2. V lost 5 bases, J lost 4 bases, and 4 bases stayed unmatched. The CDR3 runs to 14 residues. Germline V gives CDR1 SEHNR, CDR2 FQNEAQ (reference sequence). DNA of the CDR3: TGTGCCAGCAGCCTTAGCGGGGCGTACAATGAGCAGTTCTTC. It yields the protein CASSLSGAYNEQFF.

This clone was recorded only once. The V gene is TRBV7-8, the J gene TRBJ2-5; 7 bases align to TRBD2. V was pared by 3 bases and J by 4 bases, with 5 bases of the junction left unmatched. Germline lookup yields CDR1 SGHVS and CDR2 FQNEAQ. The CDR3 is 14 residues long. The CDR3 nucleotides read TGTGCCAGCAGCTTGGGGGGGAAAAGAGAGACCCAGTACTTC. It codes for CASSLGGKRETQYF.

This clone was seen a single time. The V call is TRBV28, the J call TRBJ1-5; D call uncertain. The ends were cut back, 3 bases at V and 9 bases at J, with 9 bases in the middle. The CDR3 contains 12 residues. Germline V lookup: CDR1 MDHEN, CDR2 SYDVKM. The CDR3, as DNA: TGTGCCAGCAGTTTCGGCGTATGGCCCCAGCATTTT. Translation: CASSFGVWPQHF.

CDR3 residues: CASSEGRYYGYTF. CDR3 sequence (DNA): TGTGCCAGCAGTGAAGGCAGATACTATGGCTACACCTTC. This chain links TRBV25-1 with TRBJ1-2; D is unclear. Germline CDR1 is MGHDK and CDR2 is SYGVNS. Deletions cut 2 bases from V and 3 bases from J, with 7 bases between. The CDR3 loop spans 13 amino acids.

The chain uses TRBV7-3 and TRBJ2-2; D perhaps matches TRBD2 (6 bases). Trimming took 8 bases from V and 5 from J, leaving 15 bases between them. Germline V CDR1 and CDR2: SGHTA, FQGTGA. The CDR3 loop spans 14 amino acids. CDR3 sequence: CASSVGGATGELFF. The CDR3 DNA reads as TGTGCCAGCTCCGTGGGAGGAGCTACCGGGGAGCTGTTTTTT.

The chain combines TRBV4-2 with TRBJ2-3; 7 nucleotides align to TRBD2. The CDR3 loop spans 14 amino acids. Losses at the gene ends were 4 bases for V and 0 bases for J; bases not matched to a gene: 1. Germline V gives CDR1 LGHNA, CDR2 YNFKEQ. In DNA form, the CDR3 reads TGTGCCAGCAGCCGGGGGGGAAGCACAGATACGCAGTATTTT. Translation gives CASSRGGSTDTQYF.

The chain combines TRBV4-1 with TRBJ1-2; possible D gene TRBD1, 5 bases. V lost 0 bases, J lost 2 bases, and 19 bases lay in between. Per the germline V gene, CDR1 is MGHRA and CDR2 is YSYEKL. CDR3 size: 18 residues. CDR3 sequence: CASSQERGRTNSNYGYTF. DNA for the CDR3: TGCGCCAGCAGCCAAGAGCGGGGGAGGACCAACTCAAACTATGGCTACACCTTC.

The rearrangement joins TRBV6-5 to TRBJ2-5; 12 bases line up with TRBD2. The CDR3 is made up of 16 amino acids. Germline V gives CDR1 MNHEY, CDR2 SVGAGI. J was trimmed by 1 base and V by 0 bases; bases with no gene match: 0. The CDR3 is CASSYSTSGSQETQYF. The CDR3 coding sequence is TGTGCCAGCAGTTACTCGACTAGCGGGAGCCAAGAGACCCAGTACTTC.

CDR3 in DNA: TGCGCCAGCAGCCGACGGGGAGGGGGCGAGCAGTACTTC. It is translated as CASSRRGGGEQYF. V usage is TRBV4-3 and J usage is TRBJ2-7; D may be TRBD2 (7 bases). The CDR3 sequence is 13 residues long. Trimming shortened V by 4 bases and J by 6 bases, and 13 bases separated the two germline ends. Germline CDR1 is LGHNA and CDR2 is YSLEER.

The chain employs TRBV10-2 and TRBJ2-5; 11 bases align to TRBD2. The germline gives CDR1 WSHSY, CDR2 SAAADI. This CDR3 is 15 amino acids long. Trimming cost V 7 bases and J 3 bases; bases outside gene matches: 7. The CDR3 nucleotides are TGCGCCAGCACAGAATGGGGACTAGCGGAAGAGACCCAGTACTTC. Translation: CASTEWGLAEETQYF.

The gene calls are TRBV2 and TRBJ2-2; 11 positions agree with TRBD2. Per germline, CDR1 SNHLY and CDR2 FYNNEI. V trimming: 6 bases; J trimming: 4 bases; junction bases outside the gene matches: 1. The CDR3 spans 14 residues. The CDR3 region is CASRLAGVTGELFF. DNA for the CDR3: TGTGCCAGCAGACTAGCGGGGGTCACCGGGGAGCTGTTTTTT.

The genes are TRBV5-4 and TRBJ2-7, with D maybe TRBD1 (5 bases). V gave up 0 bases and J gave up 5 bases, with 12 bases separating them. CDR1 is SGHNT, CDR2 YYREEE, per germline (reference sequence). This CDR3 comprises 14 residues. The CDR3: CASSLEQGSHEQYF. The CDR3 bases are TGTGCCAGCAGCTTGGAGCAGGGTTCCCACGAGCAGTACTTC.

DNA of the CDR3: TGCGCCAGCAGCTTCGGACAGGGGATAGGAAACACCATATATTTT. Encoded protein: CASSFGQGIGNTIYF. The gene calls are TRBV5-1 and TRBJ1-3; the match to TRBD1 covers 9 bases. The CDR3 has 15 amino acids. With 2 bases clipped from V and 4 bases from J, the junction kept 4 bases outside the gene matches. Germline assignment: CDR1 SGHRS and CDR2 YFSETQ.

V usage is TRBV28 and J usage is TRBJ2-3; possible D gene TRBD1, 6 bases. This CDR3 is 17 amino acids long. V shed 4 bases and J shed 6 bases, with 23 bases lying between them. CDR1 is MDHEN and CDR2 is SYDVKM in the germline V gene. CDR3 sequence: CASSYLSAGPRGDTQYF. CDR3 DNA sequence: TGTGCCAGCAGTTACTTGTCCGCAGGCCCAAGGGGGGATACGCAGTATTTT.

The chain employs TRBV11-2 and TRBJ1-1; D perhaps matches TRBD1 (6 bases). V was clipped by 1 base and J by 1 base, with 13 bases between them. Germline CDR1 reads SGHAT; CDR2 reads FQNNGV. CDR3 length: 16 amino acids. This CDR3 is CASSLGDKRSNTEAFF. CDR3 in DNA: TGTGCCAGCAGCTTAGGGGACAAGAGATCGAACACTGAAGCTTTCTTT.

A note on this clone: The junction does not match germline at one end; this may be a read error. The chain recombines TRBV7-2 with TRBJ2-1, with D uncertain. The CDR3 contains 12 residues. Germline CDR1 SGHTA, CDR2 FQGNSA. The DNA of the CDR3 is TGTGCCAGCACCGGTGCCCCGGACCCGTCGCTCTTC. This encodes CASTGAPDPSLF. Complete variable domain (other parts from reference TRBV7-2 and TRBJ2-1): GAGVSQSPSNKVTEKGKDVELRCDPISGHTALYWYRQSLGQGLEFLIYFQGNSAPDKSGLPSDRFSAERTGGSVSTLTIQRTQQEDSAVYLCASTGAPDPSLFGPGTRLTVL.

The gene calls are TRBV20-1 and TRBJ2-7; maybe TRBD2 (5 bases). The germline V gene has CDR1 DFQATT and CDR2 SNEGSKA (reference sequence). V was cut by 6 bases and J by 4 bases, with 7 bases left in between. The CDR3 contains 10 residues. CDR3 region: CSAVAYEQYF. CDR3 DNA sequence: TGCAGTGCGGTAGCGTACGAGCAGTACTTC.

This sequence joins TRBV29-1 and TRBJ1-1; 8 bases fit TRBD1. Germline lookup yields CDR1 SQVTM and CDR2 ANQGSEA. Trimming at V came to 5 bases and at J to 7 bases, leaving 9 bases not matched to a gene. The CDR3 extends over 13 amino acids. The CDR3: CSVKYRGWIEAFF. CDR3 coding DNA: TGCAGCGTTAAATACAGGGGGTGGATTGAAGCTTTCTTT.

The chain couples TRBV18 to TRBJ2-3, with TRBD2 matching 7 bases. This CDR3 contains 15 residues. Losses at the gene ends were 4 bases for V and 1 base for J; bases not matched to a gene: 5. Germline V CDR1 and CDR2: KGHSH, LQKENI. The CDR3 reads CASSLRTSGTDTQYF. DNA of the CDR3: TGTGCCAGCTCACTCCGTACTAGCGGCACAGATACGCAGTATTTT.

V and J are TRBV15 and TRBJ2-7, with 8 positions matching TRBD2. The junction had 3 bases not matched to a gene; V was cut back by 1 base and J by 4 bases. The CDR3 extends over 14 amino acids. Germline lookup yields CDR1 LNHNV and CDR2 YYDKDF (reference sequence). CDR3 DNA sequence: TGTGCCACCAGCAGAGGACTAGCGTTATACGAGCAGTACTTC. As protein: CATSRGLALYEQYF.

The chain joins TRBV28 to TRBJ2-2, with D unresolved. CDR3 length: 16 amino acids. CDR1 and CDR2 from the germline V gene are MDHEN and SYDVKM. Trimming stripped 2 bases from V and 1 base from J, with 11 bases between. CDR3 sequence: CASSLVWTVNTGELFF. CDR3 coding DNA: TGTGCCAGCAGTTTAGTGTGGACGGTGAACACCGGGGAGCTGTTTTTT.

The chain recombines TRBV10-2 with TRBJ2-1, with 13 bases identical to TRBD2. The CDR3 is made up of 15 amino acids. The junction had 9 bases not matched to a gene; V was cut back by 6 bases and J by 10 bases. Germline CDR1 is WSHSY and CDR2 is SAAADI. In DNA, the CDR3 is TGCGCCAGCAGGGGACTAGCGGGAACCGTTCCCGAGCAGTTCTTC. Residues: CASRGLAGTVPEQFF.

V and J are TRBV4-2 and TRBJ2-5, with TRBD2 matching 7 bases. The junction had 5 bases not matched to a gene; V was cut back by 0 bases and J by 1 base. Looked up from germline, CDR1 is LGHNA and CDR2 is YNFKEQ. This CDR3 is 16 amino acids long. The chain's CDR3 is CASSQDYGRTQETQYF. The CDR3 DNA sequence: TGTGCCAGCAGCCAAGATTACGGGAGGACCCAAGAGACCCAGTACTTC.

The chain joins TRBV7-3 to TRBJ1-1; D is perhaps TRBD1 (5 bases). The CDR3 is 13 amino acids. Trimming cost V 6 bases and J 0 bases, with 8 bases left between them. Per germline, CDR1 SGHTA and CDR2 FQGTGA. CDR3 sequence (DNA): TGTGCCAGCAGGGACAAGTTGAACACTGAAGCTTTCTTT. It encodes CASRDKLNTEAFF.

This clone has only a few counts. V is TRBV25-1 and J is TRBJ1-6, with TRBD1 identical over 9 bases. The germline V gene encodes CDR1 MGHDK and CDR2 SYGVNS. The CDR3 extends over 14 amino acids. The V gene end was trimmed by 4 bases and the J gene end by 9 bases; junction bases not matched to a gene: 4. CDR3 loop: CASSVRDRASPLHF. In DNA form, the CDR3 reads TGTGCCAGCAGTGTCCGGGACAGGGCTTCACCCCTCCACTTT.

The chain combines TRBV7-8 with TRBJ2-3; D perhaps matches TRBD1 (5 bases). Trimming took off 1 base at V and 8 bases at J, with 16 bases between the two ends. Germline V gene data show CDR1 as SGHVS and CDR2 as FQNEAQ. This CDR3 contains 15 residues. The CDR3 DNA follows: TGTGCCAGCAGCTTAGATGCCAGGGCGCCAGTTACGCAGTATTTT. It specifies CASSLDARAPVTQYF.

The V call is TRBV18, the J call TRBJ2-1; 13 nucleotides match TRBD2. This CDR3 region has 16 residues. From germline, CDR1 is KGHSH and CDR2 LQKENI. V shed 5 bases, J shed 6 bases, and the junction held 7 bases outside the gene matches. CDR3 bases: TGTGCCAGCTCAACGGGGACTAGCGGGACGTCCAATGAGCAGTTCTTC. Translation: CASSTGTSGTSNEQFF.

The chain couples TRBV2 to TRBJ2-3; tentative D call: TRBD1 (5 bases). Trimming pared 6 bases from V and 4 bases from J, leaving 8 bases between. This CDR3 spans 12 amino acids. CDR1 and CDR2 from the germline V gene are SNHLY and FYNNEI. The CDR3 coding sequence is TGTGCCAGCAGAGGGGCTGCAGATACGCAGTATTTT. Protein product: CASRGAADTQYF.

This chain links TRBV4-1 with TRBJ2-5, with TRBD2 identical over 14 bases. CDR1 MGHRA and CDR2 YSYEKL come from the germline V gene. The CDR3 runs 16 residues. J was trimmed by 3 bases and V by 4 bases; bases with no gene match: 4. In DNA form, the CDR3 reads TGCGCCAGCAGCCTAGGGACTAGCGGGAGTGAAGAGACCCAGTACTTC. Its translation is CASSLGTSGSEETQYF.